This TCR beta chain was recovered during a study of type 1 and type 2 diabetes patients. Study-wide context: Participants included type 1 and type 2 diabetes patients plus nondiabetic controls.

Findings and caveats of the study: A median of one highly-expanded CD4+ clone, covering around 4.2% of reads, occurred in type 2 diabetes.

Notes on this clonotype: Its antigen is not identified.

CDR1 and CDR2 (germline): LGHNA, YNFKEQ. Trimming removed 2 bases from V and 0 bases from J, with 8 bases in between. The CDR3 contains 14 residues. Amplification started from genomic DNA. The TCR beta CDR3 region was amplified using 30 forward and 13 reverse primers. TCRdb reprocessed the multiplex PCR reads via MiXCR and lists one record per CDR3 protein. The data show 250,000 or so distinct CDR3 sequences, roughly 44% seen once. The sequencing sample was made of peripheral blood mononuclear cells (PBMCs). This TCR was sampled from a young man with type 2 diabetes. This rearrangement joins TRBV4-2 to TRBJ2-7; D is uncertain. CDR3 region: CASSQIDTSYEQYF. The CDR3 nucleotides are TGTGCCAGCAGCCAAATCGACACCTCCTACGAGCAGTACTTC.